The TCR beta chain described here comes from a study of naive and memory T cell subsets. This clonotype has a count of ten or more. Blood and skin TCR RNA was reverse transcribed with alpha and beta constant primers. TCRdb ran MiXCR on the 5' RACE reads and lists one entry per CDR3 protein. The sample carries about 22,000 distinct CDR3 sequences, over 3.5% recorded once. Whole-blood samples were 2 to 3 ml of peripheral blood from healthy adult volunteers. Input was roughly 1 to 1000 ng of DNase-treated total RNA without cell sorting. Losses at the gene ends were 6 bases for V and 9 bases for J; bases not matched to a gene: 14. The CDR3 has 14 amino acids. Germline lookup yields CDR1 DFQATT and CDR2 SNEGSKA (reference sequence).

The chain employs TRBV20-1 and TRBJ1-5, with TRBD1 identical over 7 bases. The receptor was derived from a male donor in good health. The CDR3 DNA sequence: TGCAGTGCACGCGGGCCAGGGGGGGTCGGGCCCCAGCATTTT. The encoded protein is CSARGPGGVGPQHF.